These 9 T cell receptor beta chains came from one sample sequenced in a study of response to subunit inactivated influenza vaccine. TCRdb re-called the RT-PCR reads with MiXCR, one entry per CDR3 protein. This sample has a few hundred thousand distinct CDR3 sequences, with approximately 11% found just once. This same sample was also part of a study on T cells expressing NK-cell markers. This second report adds: The TCR beta cDNA came from 5'RACE template switching with UMIs.

The input for sequencing was PBMCs from blood, taken on the day of vaccination. These receptors were collected from a man in his fifties or sixties who received an inactivated influenza vaccine.

This rearrangement joins TRBV5-5 to TRBJ1-1; no reliable D call. The CDR3 contains 14 residues. Trimming removed 0 bases from V and 0 bases from J, with 6 bases in between. Germline V CDR1 and CDR2: SGHKS, YYEKEE (reference sequence). In nucleotides, the CDR3 is TGTGCCAGCAGCTTGGGTAGGGTGAACACTGAAGCTTTCTTT. Translated: CASSLGRVNTEAFF.

This clonotype was seen repeatedly, ten times or more. The V and J genes are TRBV7-2 and TRBJ2-2, with TRBD1 matching 11 bases. The germline gives CDR1 SGHTA, CDR2 FQGNSA. V trimming: 2 bases; J trimming: 3 bases; junction bases outside the gene matches: 2. CDR3 length: 16 residues. CDR3: CASSLRGQGDTGELFF. Written as DNA, the CDR3 is TGTGCCAGCAGCTTAAGGGGACAGGGGGACACCGGGGAGCTGTTTTTT.

The chain is built from TRBV11-2 and TRBJ2-1, with 7 bases identical to TRBD2. Germline V gene lookup returns CDR1 SGHAT and CDR2 FQNNGV. The CDR3 length is 14 residues. After removal of 3 bases from V and 6 bases from J, the junction contained 5 bases not matched to a gene. CDR3 sequence: CASSFREVGNEQFF. As DNA, the CDR3 is TGTGCCAGCAGCTTCCGGGAGGTGGGCAATGAGCAGTTCTTC. The full variable domain, with the rest looked up from reference TRBV11-2 and TRBJ2-1, is EAGVAQSPRYKIIEKRQSVAFWCNPISGHATLYWYQQILGQGPKLLIQFQNNGVVDDSQLPKDRFSAERLKGVDSTLKIQPAKLEDSAVYLCASSFREVGNEQFFGPGTRLTVL.

This rearrangement joins TRBV7-9 to TRBJ2-3; D is ambiguous. V was trimmed by 4 bases and J by 5 bases, leaving 10 bases between them. The CDR3 consists of 13 residues. CDR1 SEHNR and CDR2 FQNEAQ come from the germline V gene (reference sequence). CDR3 nucleotide sequence: TGTGCCAGCAGCTGGCCGGCAGGAGATACGCAGTATTTT. Protein product: CASSWPAGDTQYF.

The chain has TRBV5-1 and TRBJ2-5; D not resolved. Trimming removed 4 bases from V and 5 bases from J, with 12 bases in between. The CDR3 totals 13 residues. Germline V lookup: CDR1 SGHRS, CDR2 YFSETQ. The CDR3 DNA follows: TGCGCCAGCAGCCGATCAGAGTGGGAGACCCAGTACTTC. Amino acid sequence: CASSRSEWETQYF.

CDR3 coding DNA: TGTGCCAGCTCACCAGAAGGGACTAGCGGGAGATACAATGAGCAGTTCTTC. It specifies CASSPEGTSGRYNEQFF. The chain has TRBV18 and TRBJ2-1; 14 bases map to TRBD2. CDR1 KGHSH and CDR2 LQKENI come from the germline V gene. This CDR3 spans 17 amino acids. Losses at the gene ends were 2 bases for V and 4 bases for J; bases not matched to a gene: 4.

The chain links TRBV19 to TRBJ2-5; 7 positions match TRBD2. Per germline, CDR1 LNHDA and CDR2 SQIVND (reference sequence). The CDR3 contains 15 residues. V was pared by 6 bases and J by 1 base, with 8 bases of the junction left unmatched. The CDR3 DNA follows: TGTGCCAGTAGGACTTCGGGACTAACCCAAGAGACCCAGTACTTC. It codes for CASRTSGLTQETQYF.

Ten or more counts support this clonotype. The chain employs TRBV12-3 or TRBV12-4 and TRBJ1-1; D is unclear. V was shortened by 2 bases and J by 8 bases, with 12 bases between the two germline ends. There are 13 residues in the CDR3. The CDR3 nucleotides read TGTGCCAGCAGTTTACAGTCTGGGCGGGAAGCTTTCTTT. It codes for CASSLQSGREAFF.

Notes on this clonotype: This may stem from a read error, because a much larger clone lies one nucleotide away. V usage is TRBV12-3 or TRBV12-4 and J usage is TRBJ2-7, with TRBD1 as a possible D gene (6 bases). Trimming took 4 bases from V and 5 from J, leaving 12 bases between them. CDR3 length: 13 residues. This CDR3 reads CASSWGHNNEQYF. The DNA of the CDR3 is TGTGCCAGCAGTTGGGGACACAACAACGAGCAGTACTTC.